Given below is one T cell receptor (beta chain) in context. The antigen remains unidentified. Attachment of unique molecular identifiers was made to individual cDNA molecules. MiXCR was run by TCRdb on the 5' RACE reads, yielding one entry per CDR3 protein. The table shows roughly 71,000 distinct CDR3 sequences, with less than 15% occurring only once. These data are taken from a study of early T cells in non-severe SARS-CoV-2 infection. Turning to the study itself: The input, bulk RNA from unsorted whole blood, was sequenced, and chains were unpaired. Study results and limitations: VDJdb matching, biased toward anti-spike CD8 responses, missed private and CD4 specificities.

The V segment lost 5 bases and the J segment 7 bases; nucleotides outside the gene matches: 8. CDR1 and CDR2 (germline): SGHVS, FQNEAQ. The CDR3 totals 15 residues. V and J are TRBV7-8 and TRBJ2-3, with 11 bases that match TRBD2. This clonotype originated in an adult who was a healthcare worker with PCR-confirmed SARS-CoV-2 infection or an uninfected control (not recorded which). Material: whole blood. CDR3 bases: TGTGCCAGCAGCGCACTAGCGGGAGTACAAAATACGCAGTATTTT. This codes for CASSALAGVQNTQYF.